This T cell receptor beta chain appears in the sequencing data of a study of T-cell memory formation after mild COVID-19. About this clonotype itself: Its antigen is undetermined.

General study findings and limits: A second wave of clones peaked on day 37, and their SARS-CoV-2 specificity went unconfirmed.

TCRdb fed the 5' RACE reads into MiXCR, producing one record per CDR3 protein. This table has 150,000 to 200,000 distinct CDR3 sequences, approximately 16% appearing once. Trimming cost V 5 bases and J 8 bases; bases outside gene matches: 11. The CDR3 extends over 17 amino acids. Per germline, CDR1 SGHNT and CDR2 YENEEA. Material: PBMCs or a T cell subset sorted from them (not recorded which). This receptor was obtained from an adult woman who had mild COVID-19 (a few samples of this study predate the infection). Cell type and time point are not known. V usage is TRBV11-3 and J usage is TRBJ2-1; 14 nucleotides line up with TRBD2. The CDR3 loop is CASSRRSGLAGADEQFF. The CDR3 DNA reads as TGTGCCAGCAGCCGACGATCGGGACTAGCGGGGGCCGATGAGCAGTTCTTC.